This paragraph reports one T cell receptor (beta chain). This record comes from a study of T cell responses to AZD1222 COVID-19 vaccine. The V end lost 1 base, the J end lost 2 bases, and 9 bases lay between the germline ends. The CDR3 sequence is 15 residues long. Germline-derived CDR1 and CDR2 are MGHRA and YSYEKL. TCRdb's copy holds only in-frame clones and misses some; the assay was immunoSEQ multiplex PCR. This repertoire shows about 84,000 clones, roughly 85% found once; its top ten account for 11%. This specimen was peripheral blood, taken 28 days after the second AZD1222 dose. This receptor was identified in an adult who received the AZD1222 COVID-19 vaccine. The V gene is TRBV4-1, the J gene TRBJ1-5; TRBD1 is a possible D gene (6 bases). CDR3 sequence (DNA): TGCGCCAGCAGCCAAGCAGGGGTCGGCAATCAGCCCCAGCATTTT. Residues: CASSQAGVGNQPQHF.